This paragraph covers one TCR beta chain sequence. It is unclear where the CDR3 begins or ends on the DNA, so no DNA is shown, and the CDR3 is as TCRdb lists it. The CDR3 is 16 amino acids long, termini counted. In germline, CDR1 is MGHDK, CDR2 SYGVNS. This record belongs to a study of CD8 T cells in Susac syndrome. When the RNA was reverse transcribed, random hexamers were used with an input of roughly 0.5 to 1 ug. Across 54 Vbeta and 13 Jbeta, TCR beta CDR3 was amplified with immunoSEQ multiplex PCR. Each CDR3 protein is one row after TCRdb ran MiXCR on the immunoSEQ multiplex PCR reads. This repertoire shows around 130,000 distinct CDR3 sequences, over 80% found once; its top ten account for around 0.49%. The study sequenced TCR beta in blood CD8+ and CD4+ T cells. Treatment-naive patients with stable or active relapsing-remitting disease served as multiple sclerosis controls.

The TCR comes from a human donor with multiple sclerosis. Material: CD8+ T cells from PBMCs. This chain joins TRBV25-1 and TRBJ1-5; the D segment call TRBD1 is taken from the table without a DNA check. The CDR3 spells CASSEGPDREISPSIF.